This TCR beta chain was captured in a study of response to subunit inactivated influenza vaccine listed by TCRdb under 2018. For the study in its entirety: The study used deep quantitative T cell receptor repertoire profiling to track responses to a trivalent subunit inactivated influenza vaccine.

CDR1 and CDR2 are drawn from the germline V gene: SGHTA, FQGNSA. From V the trimming removes 5 bases and from J it removes 0 bases, while the gene matches leave 6 bases of the junction unaccounted for. Measured from the cysteine to the phenylalanine, the CDR3 is 16 residues long. Only the CDR3 region is kept as DNA, spanning 48 bases read in frame from base 1. The paper as a whole reports these results and caveats: The authors suggested that each seasonal influenza vaccination may recruit only a limited number of new T cells.

Points on this clonotype: Its antigen is still unknown. It has no much larger one-base neighbor in the sample; base qualities were not kept.

Library creation used RT-PCR. The sequencer listed for this sample is Illumina HiSeq 2500. TCRdb reran the public reads through fastp at Q25 and MiXCR, keeping productive beta chains. Rows merge per CDR3 protein into single entries with the most common DNA and genes. The sample profile shows under 850,000 distinct CDR3 sequences; roughly 20% of them were found once. Jointly, the top ten make up roughly a tenth of the sample. The sequencing here drew on PBMCs from blood, taken more than 4 days after vaccination. The chain is made from TRBV7-2 and TRBJ2-2, with 7 middle bases fitting TRBD2. The TCR sequence derives from a man aged 50-60 years who received an inactivated influenza vaccine. Donor details come from another sample of the same person, matched by shared clones. The CDR3 is CASSPAGTTNTGELFF. The DNA is TGTGCCAGCAGCCCAGCGGGGACGACGAACACCGGGGAGCTGTTTTTT.